This T cell receptor (beta chain) appears in the sequencing data of a study of blood T cell repertoires in COVID-19. Profiled with immunoSEQ multiplex PCR; TCRdb holds only in-frame clones, not every one. The sample includes roughly 180,000 clones, roughly 87% of them seen just once. This TCR was recovered from a man between 45 and 60 years old who had recovered from COVID-19. Input material: PBMCs or T cells enriched from blood (not recorded which).

CDR3 nucleotides: TGTGCCAGCAGTGGACACTCCTACGAGCAGTACTTC. It specifies CASSGHSYEQYF. V gene TRBV12-3 or TRBV12-4 combines with J gene TRBJ2-7, with D possibly TRBD1 on 5 matching bases. Trimming left V 5 bases short and J 0 bases short, with 5 bases between. The CDR3 covers 12 residues.